Below, 2 T cell receptor beta chains from the same sample are listed, as sequenced in a study of shared clonotypes between healthy human individuals. Cells designated naive CD8 were CD45RO-negative and were positively selected for CCR7, with terminally differentiated effector memory CD45RA+ cells excluded. Data came from immunoSEQ multiplex PCR; TCRdb stores just in-frame clones and leaves some out. The top ten clones hold 0.85% to 1.2% of a sample with 2 million or so clones, just under 95% of them seen once. Material: naive CD8+ T cells sorted from blood. The receptors come from a man aged 18 to 29 in good health.

V is TRBV7-9 and J is TRBJ2-1; 7 bases agree with TRBD1. J lost 7 bases, V lost 5 bases, and 14 bases had no gene match. This CDR3 is built from 16 residues. CDR1 and CDR2 (germline): SEHNR, FQNEAQ (reference sequence). The CDR3 protein is CASSLPGSPTGNEQFF. CDR3 DNA: TGTGCCAGCAGCCTCCCCGGTAGCCCGACAGGGAATGAGCAGTTCTTC.

The CDR3 sequence is CASSLSQGGGYTF. The CDR3, as DNA: TGTGCCAGCAGCTTAAGCCAGGGCGGTGGCTACACCTTC. The genes are TRBV7-6 and TRBJ1-2, with D perhaps TRBD1 (5 bases). The CDR3 extends over 13 amino acids. In germline, CDR1 is SGHVS, CDR2 FNYEAQ. V lost 2 bases to trimming and J lost 7 bases, with 11 bases between them.